This TCR beta chain was recovered during a study of cytomegalovirus exposure and HLA in healthy donors. Between the trimmed V and J ends, which lost 3 bases and 5 bases, there was a span of 5 bases. Germline values: CDR1 WNHNN, CDR2 SYGVQD (reference sequence). This CDR3 has 11 amino acids. In the PCR, 60 Vbeta and 13 Jbeta primers were used. Generated by immunoSEQ multiplex PCR, the TCRdb table keeps only in-frame clones and is missing some. The sample has fewer than 70,000 clones, approximately 70% seen once; the top ten hold 14%. V usage is TRBV10-1 and J usage is TRBJ2-7, with D possibly being TRBD1 (5 bases). The clonotype originates from a male donor in good health and CMV-seropositive. Sequencing used PBMCs. Here the CDR3 reads CASSDRDEQYF. The DNA of the CDR3 is TGCGCCAGCAGTGACAGGGACGAGCAGTACTTC.